This entry lists 24 T cell receptor beta chains sequenced from one sample in a study of cytomegalovirus exposure and HLA in healthy donors. TCRdb's copy holds only in-frame clones and misses some; the assay was immunoSEQ multiplex PCR. The sample has under 95,000 clones, approximately 94% seen once. The sequenced sample was PBMCs. The source is a woman aged 18 to 35 in good health and CMV-seropositive.

CDR3 residues: CASSLGRGGPNTQYF. CDR3 bases: TGTGCCAGCAGTTTGGGGCGGGGGGGCCCAAATACGCAGTATTTT. The gene calls are TRBV27 and TRBJ2-3; TRBD2 matches at 9 bases. Germline lookup yields CDR1 MNHEY and CDR2 SMNVEV (reference sequence). V trimming: 3 bases; J trimming: 7 bases; junction bases outside the gene matches: 8. The CDR3 loop spans 15 amino acids.

The chain employs TRBV10-1 and TRBJ2-7, with 8 bases aligning to TRBD1. Germline assignment: CDR1 WNHNN and CDR2 SYGVQD (reference sequence). Losses at the gene ends were 5 bases for V and 5 bases for J; bases not matched to a gene: 8. CDR3 length: 14 residues. CDR3 region: CASSSDRGSHEQYF. CDR3 nucleotide sequence: TGCGCCAGCAGTTCCGACAGGGGAAGTCACGAGCAGTACTTC.

About this clone itself: Mismatch with germline at one junction end may stem from a read error. The chain uses TRBV11-2 and TRBJ2-3; D possibly corresponds to TRBD2 (5 bases). CDR3 size: 14 residues. CDR1 is SGHAT and CDR2 is FQNNGV in the germline V gene. CDR3 nucleotides: TGTGCCAGCAGCTTAGATGCTAGCAGAGATACGCAGTATTTT. It encodes CASSLDASRDTQYF.

The genes are TRBV11-2 and TRBJ1-4; D is unresolved. Deletions cut 5 bases from V and 0 bases from J, with 13 bases between. Germline loops: CDR1 SGHAT, CDR2 FQNNGV. The CDR3 totals 16 residues. DNA for the CDR3: TGTGCCAGCAGCCCTAGGGAGGGAGCAACTAATGAAAAACTGTTTTTT. It translates to CASSPREGATNEKLFF. The whole variable domain, remainder taken from reference TRBV11-2 and TRBJ1-4, is EAGVAQSPRYKIIEKRQSVAFWCNPISGHATLYWYQQILGQGPKLLIQFQNNGVVDDSQLPKDRFSAERLKGVDSTLKIQPAKLEDSAVYLCASSPREGATNEKLFFGSGTQLSVL.

This chain joins TRBV5-5 and TRBJ2-7; 10 bases map to TRBD1. This CDR3 spans 14 amino acids. Germline V lookup: CDR1 SGHKS, CDR2 YYEKEE (reference sequence). V was clipped by 4 bases and J by 7 bases; unmatched bases: 8. CDR3 in DNA: TGTGCCAGCAGCCACCGGGACAGGGGTTATGAGCAGTACTTC. Protein sequence: CASSHRDRGYEQYF.

The V gene is TRBV4-1, the J gene TRBJ2-2; 7 bases are a match to TRBD1. There are 14 residues in the CDR3. V lost 8 bases to trimming and J lost 3 bases; unmatched junction nucleotides: 6. CDR1 is MGHRA, CDR2 YSYEKL, per germline. The CDR3 DNA reads as TGCGCCAGCCGACAGGGTAGAGACACCGGGGAGCTGTTTTTT. Its protein product is CASRQGRDTGELFF.

CDR3 region: CASSKLAGSTDTQYF. The DNA of the CDR3 is TGTGCCAGCAGTAAACTAGCGGGAAGCACAGATACGCAGTATTTT. This rearrangement joins TRBV6-1 to TRBJ2-3; 10 bases agree with TRBD2. There are 15 residues in the CDR3. Germline V gives CDR1 MNHNS, CDR2 SASEGT. V was pared by 5 bases and J by 0 bases, with 2 bases of the junction left unmatched.

The rearrangement uses TRBV28 and TRBJ2-7, with TRBD2 identical over 8 bases. J lost 4 bases, V lost 8 bases, and 4 bases had no gene match. Germline loops: CDR1 MDHEN, CDR2 SYDVKM. The CDR3 extends over 12 amino acids. Here the CDR3 reads CASAGGSYEQYF. CDR3 nucleotides: TGTGCCAGCGCGGGAGGAAGTTACGAGCAGTACTTC.

This clone occurred a few times. V usage is TRBV7-2 and J usage is TRBJ2-1; 9 nucleotides align to TRBD2. With 2 bases clipped from V and 9 bases from J, the junction kept 11 bases outside the gene matches. CDR3 size: 16 residues. The germline gives CDR1 SGHTA, CDR2 FQGNSA. The DNA of the CDR3 is TGTGCCAGCAGCTTACGTGGCGGGGGGGTCCGGGGTGAGCAGTTCTTC. It yields the protein CASSLRGGGVRGEQFF.

This chain connects TRBV5-1 to TRBJ1-1, with 8 positions matching TRBD1. Germline V gene data show CDR1 as SGHRS and CDR2 as YFSETQ. There are 13 residues in the CDR3. V dropped 7 bases and J dropped 5; count of bases not matched to a gene: 7. CDR3 DNA sequence: TGCGCCAGCTATATAACAGGGGGGACTGAAGCTTTCTTT. This codes for CASYITGGTEAFF.

The chain couples TRBV19 to TRBJ2-2; 10 bases fit TRBD1. Per germline, CDR1 LNHDA and CDR2 SQIVND (reference sequence). The CDR3 length is 15 residues. V shed 10 bases, J shed 3 bases, and the junction held 8 bases outside the gene matches. The CDR3 region has the DNA TGTGCCATCCCGGGGGGACAGGGGTACACCGGGGAGCTGTTTTTT. Its protein product is CAIPGGQGYTGELFF.

CDR3 sequence: CASSPLLTQAAQETQYF. The CDR3 DNA reads as TGCGCCAGCAGCCCTCTGCTCACTCAGGCCGCACAAGAGACCCAGTACTTC. This rearrangement joins TRBV5-1 to TRBJ2-5; D is unresolved. From germline, CDR1 is SGHRS and CDR2 YFSETQ. The CDR3 has 17 amino acids. V shed 4 bases and J shed 2 bases, with 21 bases lying between them.

The chain carries TRBV5-6 and TRBJ1-1; D remains unclear. Between the trimmed V and J ends, which lost 0 bases and 6 bases, there was a span of 15 bases. Germline CDR1 reads SGHDT; CDR2 reads YYEEEE. The CDR3 consists of 15 residues. The DNA for the CDR3 is TGTGCCAGCAGCTTGGTAACTAGGCTGGGCGCTGAAGCTTTCTTT. Protein product: CASSLVTRLGAEAFF.

The chain employs TRBV7-2 and TRBJ2-1, with D tentatively TRBD1 (6 bases). CDR1 SGHTA and CDR2 FQGNSA come from the germline V gene. The CDR3 is 13 amino acids. V dropped 6 bases and J dropped 6 bases, with 12 bases sitting between them. The CDR3, as DNA: TGTGCCAGCAGGTTACAGGGAACCAATGAGCAGTTCTTC. It encodes CASRLQGTNEQFF.

This chain uses TRBV29-1 with TRBJ2-5, with D unresolved. V shed 0 bases and J shed 1 base, with 3 bases lying between them. The CDR3 covers 12 residues. CDR1 and CDR2 from the germline V gene are SQVTM and ANQGSEA. The CDR3 DNA reads as TGCAGCGTTGAAGAGGCCCAAGAGACCCAGTACTTC. Residues: CSVEEAQETQYF.

J is TRBJ2-7 and V is TRBV4-2; 7 bases are a match to TRBD1. The V segment lost 0 bases and the J segment 3 bases; nucleotides outside the gene matches: 5. Germline V gene data show CDR1 as LGHNA and CDR2 as YNFKEQ. This CDR3 contains 15 residues. CDR3 amino acids: CASSQETAGGYEQYF. The CDR3, as DNA: TGTGCCAGCAGCCAAGAAACGGCAGGGGGCTACGAGCAGTACTTC.

The rearrangement joins TRBV7-9 to TRBJ2-3; D perhaps matches TRBD1 (5 bases). CDR3 length: 15 residues. CDR1 and CDR2 (germline): SEHNR, FQNEAQ (reference sequence). Trimming took 5 bases from V and 1 from J, leaving 13 bases between them. The CDR3 DNA is TGTGCCAGCAGCGCACAGGTAGACGGCACAGATACGCAGTATTTT. Translating gives CASSAQVDGTDTQYF.

The chain combines TRBV19 with TRBJ2-7; TRBD2 matches at 8 bases. The junction had 13 bases not matched to a gene; V was cut back by 9 bases and J by 6 bases. CDR1 and CDR2 from the germline V gene are LNHDA and SQIVND (reference sequence). This CDR3 is built from 14 residues. CDR3 DNA: TGTGCCAGCCGCCCCCAAGCGGGAGATGGCGAGCAGTACTTC. Protein product: CASRPQAGDGEQYF.

The J gene is TRBJ1-1, the V gene TRBV4-3; possible D gene TRBD1, 5 bases. Trimming removed 4 bases from V and 4 bases from J, with 16 bases in between. This CDR3 is built from 15 residues. Germline lookup yields CDR1 LGHNA and CDR2 YSLEER. CDR3 sequence: CASSPIPGGGTEAFF. The CDR3 bases are TGCGCCAGCAGCCCAATCCCGGGGGGGGGCACTGAAGCTTTCTTT.

The chain carries TRBV25-1 and TRBJ2-5; tentative D call: TRBD2 (6 bases). The germline V and J ends were trimmed by 5 bases and 2 bases, with 9 bases remaining between them. Germline loops: CDR1 MGHDK, CDR2 SYGVNS. The CDR3 has 13 amino acids. In DNA, the CDR3 is TGTGCCAGCAGTAGAGGAGGGCAAGAGACCCAGTACTTC. Translated, it gives CASSRGGQETQYF.

The CDR3, as DNA: TGTGCCAGCAGCGACTACAGGGGGGCCATGAACACTGAAGCTTTCTTT. Protein sequence: CASSDYRGAMNTEAFF. The chain links TRBV5-4 to TRBJ1-1; 8 bases match TRBD1. Germline CDR1 reads SGHNT; CDR2 reads YYREEE (reference sequence). Trimming at V came to 4 bases and at J to 0 bases, leaving 8 bases not matched to a gene. CDR3 length: 16 amino acids.

The J gene is TRBJ2-3, the V gene TRBV5-1, with D possibly matching TRBD1 (6 bases). The length of the CDR3 is 16 residues. Germline V gene lookup returns CDR1 SGHRS and CDR2 YFSETQ. The germline V and J ends were trimmed by 7 bases and 1 base, with 19 bases remaining between them. CDR3 nucleotide sequence: TGCGCCAGCTCCTCACCCCCAGGGGATGGCACAGATACGCAGTATTTT. Translating it yields CASSSPPGDGTDTQYF.

The rearrangement uses TRBV19 and TRBJ2-1, with D possibly TRBD1 on 6 matching bases. V lost 0 bases to trimming and J lost 3 bases, with 9 bases between them. Looked up from germline, CDR1 is LNHDA and CDR2 is SQIVND (reference sequence). The CDR3 runs to 15 residues. CDR3 bases: TGTGCCAGTAGTATAGAAGGGGGTGGCTACAATGAGCAGTTCTTC. Translating it yields CASSIEGGGYNEQFF.

This rearrangement joins TRBV7-2 to TRBJ1-1, with TRBD1 as a possible D gene (6 bases). The CDR3 is made up of 15 amino acids. V lost 0 bases and J lost 7, with 15 bases in between. Germline V gene lookup returns CDR1 SGHTA and CDR2 FQGNSA. The CDR3 sequence: CASSLASGGQNEAFF. In DNA, the CDR3 is TGTGCCAGCAGCTTAGCGTCGGGGGGGCAGAATGAAGCTTTCTTT.